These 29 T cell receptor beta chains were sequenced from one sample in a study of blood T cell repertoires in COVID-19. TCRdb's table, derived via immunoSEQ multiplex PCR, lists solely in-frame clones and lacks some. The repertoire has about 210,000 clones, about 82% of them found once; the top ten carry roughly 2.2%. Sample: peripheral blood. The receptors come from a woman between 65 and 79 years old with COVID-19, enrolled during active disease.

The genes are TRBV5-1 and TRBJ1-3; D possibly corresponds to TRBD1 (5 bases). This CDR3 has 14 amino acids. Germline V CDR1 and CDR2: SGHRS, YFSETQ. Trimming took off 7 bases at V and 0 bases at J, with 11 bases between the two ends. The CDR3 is CASQGTGSGNTIYF. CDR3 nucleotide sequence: TGCGCCAGCCAGGGCACCGGCTCTGGAAACACCATATATTTT.

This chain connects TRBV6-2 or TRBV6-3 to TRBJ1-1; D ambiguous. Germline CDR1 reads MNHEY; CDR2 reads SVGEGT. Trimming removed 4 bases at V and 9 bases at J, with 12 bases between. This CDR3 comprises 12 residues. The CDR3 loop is CASSFSREKAFF. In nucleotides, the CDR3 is TGTGCCAGCAGTTTTTCGCGCGAAAAAGCTTTCTTT.

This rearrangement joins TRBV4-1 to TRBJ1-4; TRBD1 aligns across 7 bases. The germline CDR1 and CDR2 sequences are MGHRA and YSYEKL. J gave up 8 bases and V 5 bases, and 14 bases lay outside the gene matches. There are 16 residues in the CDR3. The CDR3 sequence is CASSYNDRALGEKLFF. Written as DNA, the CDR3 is TGCGCCAGCAGCTATAATGACAGGGCCTTGGGGGAAAAACTGTTTTTT.

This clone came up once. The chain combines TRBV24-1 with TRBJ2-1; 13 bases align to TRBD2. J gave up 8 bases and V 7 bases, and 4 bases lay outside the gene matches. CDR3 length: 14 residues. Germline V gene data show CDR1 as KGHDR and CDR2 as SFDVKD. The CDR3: CATRTSGGMDEQFF. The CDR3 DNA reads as TGTGCCACCAGGACTAGCGGGGGGATGGATGAGCAGTTCTTC.

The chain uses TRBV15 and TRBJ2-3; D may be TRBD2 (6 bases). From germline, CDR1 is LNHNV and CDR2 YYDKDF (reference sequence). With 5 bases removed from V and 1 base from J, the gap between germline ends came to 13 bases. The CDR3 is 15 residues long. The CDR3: CATSPRTTRTDTQYF. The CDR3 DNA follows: TGTGCCACCAGCCCCCGGACTACCCGCACAGATACGCAGTATTTT.

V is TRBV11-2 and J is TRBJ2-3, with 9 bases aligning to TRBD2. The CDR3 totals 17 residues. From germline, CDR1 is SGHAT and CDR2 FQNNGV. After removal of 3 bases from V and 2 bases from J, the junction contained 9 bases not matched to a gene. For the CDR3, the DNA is TGTGCCAGCAGCTTGGGGGTAGCGGGGGAGCTCACAGATACGCAGTATTTT. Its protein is CASSLGVAGELTDTQYF.

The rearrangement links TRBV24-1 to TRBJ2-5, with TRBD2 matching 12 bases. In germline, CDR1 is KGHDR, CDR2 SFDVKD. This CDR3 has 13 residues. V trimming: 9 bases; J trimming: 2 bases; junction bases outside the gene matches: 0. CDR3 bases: TGTGCCACCGGACTAGCGGGGCAAGAGACCCAGTACTTC. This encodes CATGLAGQETQYF.

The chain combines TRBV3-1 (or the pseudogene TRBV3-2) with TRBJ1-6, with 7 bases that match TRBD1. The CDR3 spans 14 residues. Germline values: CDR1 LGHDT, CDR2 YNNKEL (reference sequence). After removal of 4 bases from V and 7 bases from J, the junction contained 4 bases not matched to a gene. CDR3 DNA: TGTGCCAGCAGCCCCCCGGGACAGAATTCACCCCTCCACTTT. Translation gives CASSPPGQNSPLHF.

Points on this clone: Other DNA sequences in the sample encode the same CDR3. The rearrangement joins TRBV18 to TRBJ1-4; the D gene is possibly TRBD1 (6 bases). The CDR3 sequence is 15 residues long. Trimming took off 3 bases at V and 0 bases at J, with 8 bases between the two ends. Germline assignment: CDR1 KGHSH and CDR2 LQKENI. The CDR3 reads CASSPTGPTNEKLFF. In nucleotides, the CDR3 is TGTGCCAGCTCACCCACAGGGCCAACTAATGAAAAACTGTTTTTT.

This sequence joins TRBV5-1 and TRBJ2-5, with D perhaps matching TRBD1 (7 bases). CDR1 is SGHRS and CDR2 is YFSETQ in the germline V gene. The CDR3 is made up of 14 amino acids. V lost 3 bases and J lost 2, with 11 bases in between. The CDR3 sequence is CASSWAGQQETQYF. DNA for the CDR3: TGCGCCAGCAGCTGGGCGGGACAGCAAGAGACCCAGTACTTC.

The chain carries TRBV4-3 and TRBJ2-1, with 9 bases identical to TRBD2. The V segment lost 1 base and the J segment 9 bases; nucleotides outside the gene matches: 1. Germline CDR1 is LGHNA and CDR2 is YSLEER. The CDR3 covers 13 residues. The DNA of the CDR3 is TGCGCCAGCAGCCAAGTAGCGGGGGCTGAGCAGTTCTTC. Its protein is CASSQVAGAEQFF.

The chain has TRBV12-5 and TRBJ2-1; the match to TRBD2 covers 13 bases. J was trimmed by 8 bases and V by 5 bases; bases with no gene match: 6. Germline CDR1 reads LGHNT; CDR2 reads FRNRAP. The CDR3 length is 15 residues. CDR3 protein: CASGRGTSGIDEQFF. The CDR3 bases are TGTGCTAGTGGTCGCGGGACTAGCGGGATCGATGAGCAGTTCTTC.

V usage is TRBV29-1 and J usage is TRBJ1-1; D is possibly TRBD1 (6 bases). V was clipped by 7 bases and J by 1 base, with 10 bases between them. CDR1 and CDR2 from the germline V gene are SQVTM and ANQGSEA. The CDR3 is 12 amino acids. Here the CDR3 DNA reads TGCAGCGACAGGGTCGGGAACACTGAAGCTTTCTTT. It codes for CSDRVGNTEAFF.

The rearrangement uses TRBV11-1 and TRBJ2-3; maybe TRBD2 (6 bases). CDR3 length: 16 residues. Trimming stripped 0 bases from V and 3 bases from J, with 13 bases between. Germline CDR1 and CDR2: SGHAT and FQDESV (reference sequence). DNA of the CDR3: TGTGCCAGCAGCTTAGCAGGAAGGAGGGGAACAGATACGCAGTATTTT. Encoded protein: CASSLAGRRGTDTQYF.

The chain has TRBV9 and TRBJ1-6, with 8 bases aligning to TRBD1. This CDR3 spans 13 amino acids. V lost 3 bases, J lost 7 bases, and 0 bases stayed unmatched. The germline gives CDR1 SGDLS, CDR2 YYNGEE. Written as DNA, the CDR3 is TGTGCCAGCAGCGGGACAGGGAATTCACCCCTCCACTTT. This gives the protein CASSGTGNSPLHF.

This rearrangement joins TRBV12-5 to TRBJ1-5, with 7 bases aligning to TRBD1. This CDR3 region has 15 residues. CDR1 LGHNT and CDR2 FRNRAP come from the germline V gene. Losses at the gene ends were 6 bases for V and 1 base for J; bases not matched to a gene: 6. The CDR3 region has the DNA TGTGCTAGTGGGGGACAGTGGGGAAGCAATCAGCCCCAGCATTTT. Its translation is CASGGQWGSNQPQHF.

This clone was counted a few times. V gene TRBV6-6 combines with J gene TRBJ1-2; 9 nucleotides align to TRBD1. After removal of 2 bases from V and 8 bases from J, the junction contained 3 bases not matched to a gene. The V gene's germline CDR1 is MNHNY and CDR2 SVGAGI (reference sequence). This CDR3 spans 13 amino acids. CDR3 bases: TGTGCCAGCAGTTACCGGGACAGGGAAGGCTACACCTTC. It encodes CASSYRDREGYTF.

Here the CDR3 reads CASSPQIMSGGETQYF. Written as DNA, the CDR3 is TGTGCCAGCAGCCCGCAGATCATGTCTGGAGGGGAGACCCAGTACTTC. The chain combines TRBV11-1 with TRBJ2-5; maybe TRBD2 (6 bases). Per the germline V gene, CDR1 is SGHAT and CDR2 is FQDESV (reference sequence). The germline V and J ends were trimmed by 5 bases and 5 bases, with 21 bases remaining between them. This CDR3 spans 16 amino acids.

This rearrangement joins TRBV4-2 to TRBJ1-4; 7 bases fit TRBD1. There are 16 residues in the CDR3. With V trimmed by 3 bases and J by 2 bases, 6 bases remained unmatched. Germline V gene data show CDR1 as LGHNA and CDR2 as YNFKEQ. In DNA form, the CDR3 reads TGTGCCAGCAGCCAGGTCCAGGGGGGCACTAATGAAAAACTGTTTTTT. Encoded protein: CASSQVQGGTNEKLFF.

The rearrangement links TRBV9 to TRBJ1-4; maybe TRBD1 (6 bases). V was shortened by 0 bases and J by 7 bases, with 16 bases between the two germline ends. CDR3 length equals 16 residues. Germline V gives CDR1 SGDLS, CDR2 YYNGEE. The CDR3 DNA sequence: TGTGCCAGCAGCGTAGCAGGTTCACAGGGATTTGAAAAACTGTTTTTT. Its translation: CASSVAGSQGFEKLFF.

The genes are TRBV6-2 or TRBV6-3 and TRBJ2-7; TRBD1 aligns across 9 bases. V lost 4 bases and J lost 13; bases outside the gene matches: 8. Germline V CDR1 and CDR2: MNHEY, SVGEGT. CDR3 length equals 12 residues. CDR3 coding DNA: TGTGCCAGCAGTTCGGAACAGGGGGCCCCTTACTTC. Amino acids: CASSSEQGAPYF.

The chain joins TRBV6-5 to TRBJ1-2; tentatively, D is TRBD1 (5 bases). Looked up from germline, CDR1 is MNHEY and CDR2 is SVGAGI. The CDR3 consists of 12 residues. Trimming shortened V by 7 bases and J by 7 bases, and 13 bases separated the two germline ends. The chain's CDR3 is CASTPIGGGYTF. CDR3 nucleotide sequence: TGTGCCAGCACCCCTATCGGGGGTGGCTACACCTTC.

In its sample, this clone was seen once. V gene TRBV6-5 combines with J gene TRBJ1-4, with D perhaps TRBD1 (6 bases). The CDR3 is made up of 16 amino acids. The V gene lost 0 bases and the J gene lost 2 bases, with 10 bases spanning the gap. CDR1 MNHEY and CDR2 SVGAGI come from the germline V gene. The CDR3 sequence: CASSYSGGTTNEKLFF. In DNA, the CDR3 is TGTGCCAGCAGTTACTCAGGGGGTACGACTAATGAAAAACTGTTTTTT.

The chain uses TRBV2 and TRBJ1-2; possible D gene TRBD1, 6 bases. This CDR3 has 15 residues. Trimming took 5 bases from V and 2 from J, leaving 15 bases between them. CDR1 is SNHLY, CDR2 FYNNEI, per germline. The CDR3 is CASSQRGTPNYGYTF. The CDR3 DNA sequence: TGTGCCAGCAGTCAAAGGGGGACACCAAACTATGGCTACACCTTC.

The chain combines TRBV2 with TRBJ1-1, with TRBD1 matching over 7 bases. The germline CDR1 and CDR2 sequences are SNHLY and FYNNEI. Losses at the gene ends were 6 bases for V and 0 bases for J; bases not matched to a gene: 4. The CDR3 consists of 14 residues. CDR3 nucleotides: TGTGCCAGCAGGGGACAGACCATGAACACTGAAGCTTTCTTT. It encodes CASRGQTMNTEAFF.

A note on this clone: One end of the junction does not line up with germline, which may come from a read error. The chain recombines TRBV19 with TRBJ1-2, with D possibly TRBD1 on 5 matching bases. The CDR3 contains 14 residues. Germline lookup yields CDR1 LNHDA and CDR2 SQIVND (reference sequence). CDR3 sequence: CASSIDTGRYGYTF. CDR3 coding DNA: TGTGCCAGCAGTATAGATACAGGAAGATATGGCTACACCTTC.

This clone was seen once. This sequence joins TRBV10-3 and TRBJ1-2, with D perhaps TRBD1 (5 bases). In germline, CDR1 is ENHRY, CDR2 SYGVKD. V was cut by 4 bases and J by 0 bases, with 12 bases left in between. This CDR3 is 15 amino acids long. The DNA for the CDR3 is TGTGCCATCAGTGGACAGCCCAATACTAACTATGGCTACACCTTC. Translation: CAISGQPNTNYGYTF.

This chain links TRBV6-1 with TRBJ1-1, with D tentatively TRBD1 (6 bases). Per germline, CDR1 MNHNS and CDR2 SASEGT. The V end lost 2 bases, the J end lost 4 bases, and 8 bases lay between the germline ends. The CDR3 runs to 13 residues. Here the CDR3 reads CASSETGTTEAFF. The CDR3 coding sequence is TGTGCCAGCAGTGAAACAGGGACCACTGAAGCTTTCTTT.

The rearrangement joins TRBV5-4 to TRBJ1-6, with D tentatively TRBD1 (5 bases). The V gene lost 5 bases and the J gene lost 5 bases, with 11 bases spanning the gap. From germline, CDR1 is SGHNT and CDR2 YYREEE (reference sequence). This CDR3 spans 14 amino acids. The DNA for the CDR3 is TGTGCCAGCAGTTATGACAGAGATAATTCACCCCTCCACTTT. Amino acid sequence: CASSYDRDNSPLHF.